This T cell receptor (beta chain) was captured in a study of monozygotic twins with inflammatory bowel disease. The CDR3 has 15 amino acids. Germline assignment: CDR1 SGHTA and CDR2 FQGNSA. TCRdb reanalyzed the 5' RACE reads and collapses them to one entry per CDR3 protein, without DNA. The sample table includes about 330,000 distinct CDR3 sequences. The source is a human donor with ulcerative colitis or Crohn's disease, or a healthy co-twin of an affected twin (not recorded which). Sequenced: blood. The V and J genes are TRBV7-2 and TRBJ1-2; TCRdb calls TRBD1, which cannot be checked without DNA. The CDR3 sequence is CASSGGTGRSYGYTF.